A single sample is the source of the 20 T cell receptor beta chains below, sequenced in a study of early T cells in non-severe SARS-CoV-2 infection. TCRdb independently ran MiXCR on the 5' RACE reads; one entry per CDR3 protein. The sample holds about 55,000 distinct CDR3 sequences, under 15% seen once. The specimen was whole blood. These receptors were collected from an adult who was a healthcare worker with PCR-confirmed SARS-CoV-2 infection or an uninfected control (not recorded which).

This clonotype showed up many times. The rearrangement uses TRBV7-9 and TRBJ2-7; D is ambiguous. The CDR3 spans 11 residues. The V and J ends lost 2 bases and 6 bases respectively, with 5 bases between them. Germline CDR1 SEHNR, CDR2 FQNEAQ (reference sequence). CDR3 sequence reads: CASSLLSEQYF. In DNA, the CDR3 is TGTGCCAGCAGCTTACTATCCGAGCAGTACTTC.

This clonotype appeared many times. The chain has TRBV29-1 and TRBJ2-7; either TRBD1 or TRBD2 may fit D (5 bases each). The CDR3 runs to 12 residues. Germline V gene lookup returns CDR1 SQVTM and CDR2 ANQGSEA. The ends were cut back, 7 bases at V and 0 bases at J, with 10 bases in the middle. The CDR3 is CSAGDASYEQYF. CDR3 bases: TGCAGCGCCGGGGACGCCTCCTACGAGCAGTACTTC.

There are many counts of this clonotype. This chain links TRBV5-4 with TRBJ1-5, with 8 bases lining up with TRBD1. CDR1 and CDR2 from the germline V gene are SGHNT and YYREEE (reference sequence). This CDR3 contains 17 residues. V dropped 4 bases and J dropped 0; count of bases not matched to a gene: 9. Here the CDR3 DNA reads TGTGCCAGCAGCCCGCGAACACAGGGGGGTAGCAATCAGCCCCAGCATTTT. Amino acid sequence: CASSPRTQGGSNQPQHF.

This clonotype was picked up many times. The rearrangement uses TRBV7-2 and TRBJ2-7; the D call may be TRBD1 or TRBD2 (5 bases each). The germline V gene has CDR1 SGHTA and CDR2 FQGNSA. V dropped 5 bases and J dropped 6 bases, with 14 bases sitting between them. The CDR3 contains 13 residues. DNA of the CDR3: TGTGCCAGCAGCCCCCTGAGGGACCTCGAGCAGTACTTC. Translated: CASSPLRDLEQYF.

In its sample, this clonotype was seen a few times. A read error may produce the germline difference seen at one junction end. V is TRBV7-6 and J is TRBJ2-3; D perhaps matches TRBD2 (5 bases). CDR3 size: 13 residues. Germline V gene sequence: CDR1 SGHVS, CDR2 FNYEAQ. This CDR3 reads CASSLALGDTQYF. For the CDR3, the DNA is TGTGCCAGCAGCCTAGCCCTAGGGGATACGCAGTATTTT.

This chain joins TRBV29-1 and TRBJ2-2; D unclear. Germline-derived CDR1 and CDR2 are SQVTM and ANQGSEA. The V gene lost 5 bases and the J gene lost 2 bases, with 9 bases spanning the gap. This CDR3 comprises 13 residues. The CDR3: CSVLTSNTGELFF. In DNA, the CDR3 is TGCAGCGTTTTGACTTCTAACACCGGGGAGCTGTTTTTT.

This clonotype has a count of ten or more. The CDR3 sequence is CSARVSQGTGELFF. Written as DNA, the CDR3 is TGCAGTGCTAGAGTTTCGCAGGGCACCGGGGAGCTGTTTTTT. The chain recombines TRBV20-1 with TRBJ2-2; D may be TRBD1 (5 bases). The CDR3 length is 14 residues. V was pared by 1 base and J by 4 bases, with 10 bases between. The V gene's germline CDR1 is DFQATT and CDR2 SNEGSKA (reference sequence).

This clonotype was seen a single time. With a much larger clone just one base away, this may be a read error. The chain is built from TRBV18 and TRBJ1-1; unclear D gene. The CDR3 covers 15 residues. Per the germline V gene, CDR1 is KGHSH and CDR2 is LQKENI. CDR3: CASSPPGLKNTEASF. In DNA form, the CDR3 reads TGTGCCAGCTCACCCCCAGGATTAAAGAACACTGAAGCTTCCTTT.

J is TRBJ2-7 and V is TRBV10-2; tentatively, D is TRBD1 (5 bases). The V gene's germline CDR1 is WSHSY and CDR2 SAAADI. CDR3 length equals 11 residues. The V end was cut by 8 bases, the J end by 3 bases, with 8 bases between. CDR3 in DNA: TGCGCCAGCGCAGGGTACTACGAGCAGTACTTC. It yields the protein CASAGYYEQYF.

Ten or more counts support this clonotype. The chain links TRBV5-1 to TRBJ2-5, with 8 bases fitting TRBD1. Germline trimming cut 4 bases from V and 1 base from J; bases unmatched to any gene: 0. The CDR3 contains 13 residues. From germline, CDR1 is SGHRS and CDR2 YFSETQ. The CDR3: CASSTGGQETQYF. The DNA for the CDR3 is TGCGCCAGCAGCACAGGGGGCCAAGAGACCCAGTACTTC.

This clonotype has only a few counts. The V call is TRBV27, the J call TRBJ2-7, with 10 positions matching TRBD1. The ends lost 4 bases at V and 6 bases at J; junction bases unmatched: 15. Germline CDR1 MNHEY, CDR2 SMNVEV (reference sequence). The CDR3 runs 17 residues. This CDR3 is CASSSLDRGGSSGEQYF. CDR3 coding DNA: TGTGCCAGCAGTTCCTTGGACAGGGGGGGGTCTTCGGGCGAGCAGTACTTC.

This clonotype was detected ten times or more. V usage is TRBV12-3 or TRBV12-4 and J usage is TRBJ2-6, with 7 nucleotides matching TRBD1. Unmatched junction bases numbered 7, after V lost 5 bases and J lost 12 bases. This CDR3 has 13 amino acids. The CDR3 here is CASSPQGVSVLTF. As DNA, the CDR3 is TGTGCCAGCAGTCCGCAGGGGGTTAGCGTCCTGACTTTC.

This clonotype was found many times. The chain has TRBV4-2 and TRBJ1-1; D not certain. The CDR3 is 17 amino acids. V was shortened by 1 base and J by 3 bases, with 18 bases between the two germline ends. Germline CDR1 LGHNA, CDR2 YNFKEQ. The CDR3 DNA reads TGTGCCAGCAGCCAAGGGCAAAACAGCCGAGGGCACACTGAAGCTTTCTTT. Translating gives CASSQGQNSRGHTEAFF.

V usage is TRBV11-2 and J usage is TRBJ2-5; D ambiguous. The length of the CDR3 is 14 residues. Trimming took 6 bases from V and 1 from J, leaving 12 bases between them. Looked up from germline, CDR1 is SGHAT and CDR2 is FQNNGV. The CDR3 DNA reads TGTGCCAGCAGTAAAAGTAACAGCCAAGAGACCCAGTACTTC. Its protein product is CASSKSNSQETQYF.

This clonotype came up many times. This CDR3 reads CASSQTGSSYEQYF. The DNA of the CDR3 is TGTGCCAGCAGTCAGACAGGGAGCTCCTACGAGCAGTACTTC. The chain has TRBV25-1 and TRBJ2-7; 7 nucleotides line up with TRBD1. V lost 5 bases to trimming and J lost 0 bases; unmatched junction nucleotides: 4. The CDR3 consists of 14 residues. Germline V lookup: CDR1 MGHDK, CDR2 SYGVNS.

This clonotype was seen at least ten times. The chain combines TRBV5-1 with TRBJ2-1; 8 nucleotides align to TRBD2. The germline V gene encodes CDR1 SGHRS and CDR2 YFSETQ. The length of the CDR3 is 15 residues. Trimming removed 4 bases from V and 5 bases from J; junction bases left unmatched: 8. CDR3 region: CASSPPGGAHNEQFF. The CDR3 DNA reads TGCGCCAGCAGCCCCCCGGGGGGGGCCCACAATGAGCAGTTCTTC.

The chain has TRBV20-1 and TRBJ2-5, with TRBD1 matching 8 bases. Per germline, CDR1 DFQATT and CDR2 SNEGSKA (reference sequence). The length of the CDR3 is 13 residues. V shed 2 bases and J 3 bases; nucleotides not matched to a gene: 2. The CDR3 DNA reads as TGCAGTGCTAGATGGGACAGGAAAGAGACCCAGTACTTC. This encodes CSARWDRKETQYF.

This clonotype has only a few counts. The gene calls are TRBV6-6 and TRBJ1-1; D is possibly TRBD1 (6 bases). The V end was cut by 7 bases, the J end by 8 bases, with 20 bases between. CDR1 is MNHNY and CDR2 is SVGAGI in the germline V gene (reference sequence). The CDR3 runs 14 residues. In DNA, the CDR3 is TGTGCCAGCACCGTCGACAGGAACAGAGTAGAAGCTTTCTTT. It yields the protein CASTVDRNRVEAFF.

There are many counts of this clonotype. The V gene is TRBV7-9, the J gene TRBJ1-1, with D possibly matching TRBD1 (5 bases). Germline V gives CDR1 SEHNR, CDR2 FQNEAQ (reference sequence). Deletions cut 3 bases from V and 7 bases from J, with 15 bases between. The CDR3 runs 14 residues. CDR3 region: CASSLAQGTSEAFF. The CDR3 nucleotides read TGTGCCAGCAGCTTGGCCCAGGGAACAAGTGAAGCTTTCTTT.

This clonotype has at least ten counts. This chain connects TRBV20-1 to TRBJ2-5; 10 nucleotides align to TRBD2. CDR1 and CDR2 (germline): DFQATT, SNEGSKA (reference sequence). The V gene end was trimmed by 5 bases and the J gene end by 2 bases; junction bases not matched to a gene: 8. The CDR3 length is 15 residues. In DNA form, the CDR3 reads TGCAGTGCTCGAAGCGGGAGGGATCGGCAAGAGACCCAGTACTTC. This codes for CSARSGRDRQETQYF.